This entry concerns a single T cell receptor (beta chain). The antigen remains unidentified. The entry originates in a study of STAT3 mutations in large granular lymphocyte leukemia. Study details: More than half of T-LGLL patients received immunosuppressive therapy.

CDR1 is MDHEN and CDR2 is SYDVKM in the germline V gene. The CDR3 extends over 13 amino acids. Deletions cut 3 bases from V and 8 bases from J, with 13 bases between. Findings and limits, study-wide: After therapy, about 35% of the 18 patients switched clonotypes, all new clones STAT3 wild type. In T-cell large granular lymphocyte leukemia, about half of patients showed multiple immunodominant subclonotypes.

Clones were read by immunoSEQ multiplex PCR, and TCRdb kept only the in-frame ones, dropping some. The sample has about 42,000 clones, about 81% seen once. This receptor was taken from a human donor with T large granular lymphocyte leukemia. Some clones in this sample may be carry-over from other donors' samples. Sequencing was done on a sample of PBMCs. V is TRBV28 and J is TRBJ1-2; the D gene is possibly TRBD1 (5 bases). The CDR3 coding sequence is TGTGCCAGCAGTTTGGGGCAGAAGGACGGCTACACCTTC. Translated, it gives CASSLGQKDGYTF.